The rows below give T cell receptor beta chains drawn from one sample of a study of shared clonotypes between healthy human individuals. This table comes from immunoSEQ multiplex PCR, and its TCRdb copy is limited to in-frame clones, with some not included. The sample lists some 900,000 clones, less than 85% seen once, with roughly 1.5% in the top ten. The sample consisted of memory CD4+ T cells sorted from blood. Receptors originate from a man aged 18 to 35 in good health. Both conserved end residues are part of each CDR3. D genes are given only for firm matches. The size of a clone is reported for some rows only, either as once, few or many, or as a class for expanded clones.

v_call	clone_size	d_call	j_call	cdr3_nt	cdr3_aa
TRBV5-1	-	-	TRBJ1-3	TGCGCCAGCAGCTTAAGTGTATCTGGAAACACCATATATTTT	CASSLSVSGNTIYF
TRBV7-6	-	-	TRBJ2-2	TGTGCCAGCAGTCGGGACAGGGAGGCGAGTAGCGGGAGCACCGGGGAGCTGTTTTTT	CASSRDREASSGSTGELFF
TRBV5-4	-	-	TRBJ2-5	TGTGCCAGCAGCCGACCTGACAGTCACGGGGGGACCCAGTACTTC	CASSRPDSHGGTQYF
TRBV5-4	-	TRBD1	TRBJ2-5	TGTGCCAGCAGCCGGGACAGGTACCAAGAGACCCAGTACTTC	CASSRDRYQETQYF
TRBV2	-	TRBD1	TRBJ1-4	TGTGCCAGCAGGACAGGGATCGCTGAAAAACTGTTTTTT	CASRTGIAEKLFF
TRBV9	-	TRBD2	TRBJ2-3	TGTGCCAGCAGCGTTGGGAGCGGGAGGGGTTTTACAGATACGCAGTATTTT	CASSVGSGRGFTDTQYF
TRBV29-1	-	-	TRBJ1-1	TGCAGCGTGGTCACAGTGGGGAGCACTGAAGCTTTCTTT	CSVVTVGSTEAFF
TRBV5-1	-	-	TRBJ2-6	TGCGCCAGCAGCTTGATCCCGGGGGCGGACTCTGGGGCCAACGTCCTGACTTTC	CASSLIPGADSGANVLTF
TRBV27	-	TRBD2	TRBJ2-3	TGTGCCAGCAGTCCAGCGGGGGGGCTATCAGATACGCAGTATTTT	CASSPAGGLSDTQYF
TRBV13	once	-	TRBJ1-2	TGTGCCAGCAGCTCGGGGCCCGGGAGGGGAGGAGGCTACACCTTC	CASSSGPGRGGGYTF
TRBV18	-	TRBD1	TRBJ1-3	TGTGCCAGCTCACCAAGCAGGGGGCAAGGAAACACCATATATTTT	CASSPSRGQGNTIYF
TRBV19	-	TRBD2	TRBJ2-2	TGTGCCAGTAGTATACCTAGCGGGAGGGATGTCGGGGAGCTGTTTTTT	CASSIPSGRDVGELFF
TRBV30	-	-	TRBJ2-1	TGTGCCTGGAGTGGGGGTGGCTCCTACAATGAGCAGTTCTTC	CAWSGGGSYNEQFF
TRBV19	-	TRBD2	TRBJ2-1	TGTGCCAGTAGTCTAGCGGGGTACTACAATGAGCAGTTCTTC	CASSLAGYYNEQFF
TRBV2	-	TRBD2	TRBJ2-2	TGTGCCAGCACCTGGAGCGGGAGCTCGACCGGGGAGCTGTTTTTT	CASTWSGSSTGELFF
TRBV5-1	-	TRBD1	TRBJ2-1	TGCGCCAGCAGCTTGGGGAGAGTGGGACAGGGGGCGAACAATGAGCAGTTCTTC	CASSLGRVGQGANNEQFF
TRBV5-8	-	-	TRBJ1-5	TGTGCCAGCAGCCACCAAAAGGGGGAGTATAGCAATCAGCCCCAGCATTTT	CASSHQKGEYSNQPQHF